The clone carrying this T cell receptor (beta chain) occurred a few times. Its antigen is as yet unknown. This sample stems from a study of CD8+ T cells in alopecia areata. About the study: Among treated patients, oral tofacitinib was administered at 5 to 10 mg twice daily. General study points: With just one nonresponder, it is still uncertain whether baseline CD8+ expansion relates to response. Tofacitinib significantly lowered scalp clonality and expanded CD8+ clones among the top 100. Although TCR sharing was seen in mice, sharing across patients was less clear, possibly for HLA-related reasons.

Treatment here: oral pan-JAK inhibitor, 5-10 mg twice daily. Once RNA had been extracted, it was reverse transcribed into cDNA to act as the sequencing template. Sequencing used immunoSEQ multiplex PCR; TCRdb keeps in-frame clones, though not all of them. The sample records 180,000 or so clones, roughly 60% being singletons. The receptor was isolated from a human donor with alopecia areata. The sequences come from CD4+ T cells sorted from blood, collected at week 24, from a patient treated with tofacitinib.

DNA of the CDR3: TGCAGCGCTGACAGGGGGCAGGGGAATGAGCAGTTCTTC. Its protein product is CSADRGQGNEQFF. The chain carries TRBV29-1 and TRBJ2-1, with TRBD1 matching 10 bases. The CDR3 sequence is 13 residues long. The J segment lost 7 bases and the V segment lost 7 bases, leaving 7 bases of the junction unmatched. Germline V CDR1 and CDR2: SQVTM, ANQGSEA.